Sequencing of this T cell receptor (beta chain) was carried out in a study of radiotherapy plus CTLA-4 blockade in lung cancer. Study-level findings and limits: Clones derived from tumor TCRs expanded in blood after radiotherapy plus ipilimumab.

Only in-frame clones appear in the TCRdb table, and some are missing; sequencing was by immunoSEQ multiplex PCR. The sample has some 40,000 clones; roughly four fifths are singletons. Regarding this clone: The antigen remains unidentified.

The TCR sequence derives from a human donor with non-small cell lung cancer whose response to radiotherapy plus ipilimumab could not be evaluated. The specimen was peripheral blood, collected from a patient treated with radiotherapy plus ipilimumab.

The CDR3 DNA is TGTGCCAGCAGCCCAAGGACAGGGGACGAGACCCAGTACTTC. Its translation is CASSPRTGDETQYF. The chain joins TRBV7-3 to TRBJ2-5; 9 nucleotides agree with TRBD1. Germline V gene data show CDR1 as SGHTA and CDR2 as FQGTGA. Germline trimming cut 5 bases from V and 5 bases from J; bases unmatched to any gene: 6. This CDR3 is 14 amino acids long.